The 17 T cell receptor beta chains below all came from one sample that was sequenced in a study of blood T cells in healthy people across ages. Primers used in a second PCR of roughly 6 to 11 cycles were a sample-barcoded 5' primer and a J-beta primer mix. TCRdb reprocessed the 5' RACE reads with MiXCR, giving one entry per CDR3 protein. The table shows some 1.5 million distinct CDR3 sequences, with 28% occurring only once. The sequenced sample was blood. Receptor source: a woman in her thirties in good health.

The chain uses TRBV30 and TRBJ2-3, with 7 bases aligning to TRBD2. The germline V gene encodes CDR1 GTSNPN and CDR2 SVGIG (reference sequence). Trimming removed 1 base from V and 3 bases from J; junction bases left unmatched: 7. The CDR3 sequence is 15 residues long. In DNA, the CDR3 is TGTGCCTGGAGTGCATCTAGCGGTTGGACAGATACGCAGTATTTT. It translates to CAWSASSGWTDTQYF. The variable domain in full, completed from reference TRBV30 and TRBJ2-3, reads SQTIHQWPATLVQPVGSPLSLECTVEGTSNPNLYWYRQAAGRGLQLLFYSVGIGQISSEVPQNLSASRPQDRQFILSSKKLLLSDSGFYLCAWSASSGWTDTQYFGPGTRLTVL.

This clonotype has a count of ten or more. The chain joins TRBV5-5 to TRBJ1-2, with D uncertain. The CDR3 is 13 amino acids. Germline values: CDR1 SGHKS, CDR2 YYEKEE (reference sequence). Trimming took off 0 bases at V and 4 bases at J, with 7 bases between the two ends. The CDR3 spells CASSLGYSYGYTF. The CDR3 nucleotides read TGTGCCAGCAGCTTGGGGTATTCCTATGGCTACACCTTC.

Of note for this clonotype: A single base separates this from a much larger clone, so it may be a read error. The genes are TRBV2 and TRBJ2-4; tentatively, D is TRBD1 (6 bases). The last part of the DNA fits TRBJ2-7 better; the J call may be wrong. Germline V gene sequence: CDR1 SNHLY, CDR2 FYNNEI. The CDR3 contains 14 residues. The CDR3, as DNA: TGTGCCAGCAGTGATGTTTACAGGGTAAACGAGCAGTACTTC. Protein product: CASSDVYRVNEQYF.

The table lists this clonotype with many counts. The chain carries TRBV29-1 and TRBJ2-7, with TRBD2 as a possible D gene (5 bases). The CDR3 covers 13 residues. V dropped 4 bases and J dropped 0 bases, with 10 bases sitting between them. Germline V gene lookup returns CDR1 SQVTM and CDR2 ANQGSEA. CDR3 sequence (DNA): TGCAGCGTTGTTACGGACTCCTCCTACGAGCAGTACTTC. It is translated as CSVVTDSSYEQYF.

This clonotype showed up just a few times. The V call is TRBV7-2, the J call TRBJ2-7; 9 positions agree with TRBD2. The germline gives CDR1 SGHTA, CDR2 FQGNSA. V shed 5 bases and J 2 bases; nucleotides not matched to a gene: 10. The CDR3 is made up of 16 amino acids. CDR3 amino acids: CASSPPGAGGTYEQYF. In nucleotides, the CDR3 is TGTGCCAGCAGCCCCCCCGGGGCGGGAGGGACCTACGAGCAGTACTTC.

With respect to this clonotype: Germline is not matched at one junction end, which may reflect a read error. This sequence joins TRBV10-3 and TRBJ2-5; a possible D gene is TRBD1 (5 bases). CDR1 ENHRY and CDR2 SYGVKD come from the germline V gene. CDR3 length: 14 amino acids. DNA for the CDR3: TGTGCCATCAGGGAGTCAGGGTATGGAGAGACCCAGTACTTC. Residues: CAIRESGYGETQYF.

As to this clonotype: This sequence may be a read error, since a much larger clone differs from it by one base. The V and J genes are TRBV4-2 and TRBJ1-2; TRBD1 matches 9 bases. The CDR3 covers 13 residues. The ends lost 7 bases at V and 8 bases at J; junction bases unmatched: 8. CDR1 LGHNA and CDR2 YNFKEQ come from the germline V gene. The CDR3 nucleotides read TGTGCCAGCAACCAGTGGACAGGGGAAGGCTACACCTTC. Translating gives CASNQWTGEGYTF.

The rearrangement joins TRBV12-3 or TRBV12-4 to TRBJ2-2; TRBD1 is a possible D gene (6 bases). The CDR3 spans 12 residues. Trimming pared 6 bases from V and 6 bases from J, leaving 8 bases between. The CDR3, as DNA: TGTGCCAGCAGGAACAGGGCCGGGGAGCTGTTTTTT. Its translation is CASRNRAGELFF.

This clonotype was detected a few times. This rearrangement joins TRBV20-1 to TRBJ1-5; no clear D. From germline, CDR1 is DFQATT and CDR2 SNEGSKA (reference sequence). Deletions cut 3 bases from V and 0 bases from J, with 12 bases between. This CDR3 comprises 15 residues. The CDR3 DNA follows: TGCAGTGCTAGGAAGACGGTTTCTAGCAATCAGCCCCAGCATTTT. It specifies CSARKTVSSNQPQHF.

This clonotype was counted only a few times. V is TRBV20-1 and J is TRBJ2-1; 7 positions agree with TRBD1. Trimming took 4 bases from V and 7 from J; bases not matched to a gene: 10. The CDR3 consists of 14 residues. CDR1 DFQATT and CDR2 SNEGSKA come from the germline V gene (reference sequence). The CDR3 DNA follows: TGCAGTGCTAAGTCTACAGGGGTCTGGAATGAGCAGTTCTTC. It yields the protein CSAKSTGVWNEQFF.

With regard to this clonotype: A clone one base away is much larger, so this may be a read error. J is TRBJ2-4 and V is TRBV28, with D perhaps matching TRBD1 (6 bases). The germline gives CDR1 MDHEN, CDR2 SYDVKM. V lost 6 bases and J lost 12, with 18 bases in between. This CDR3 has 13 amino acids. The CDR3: CASRTTGTRNQYF. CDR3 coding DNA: TGTGCCAGCAGGACCACCGGGACAAGGAATCAGTACTTC.

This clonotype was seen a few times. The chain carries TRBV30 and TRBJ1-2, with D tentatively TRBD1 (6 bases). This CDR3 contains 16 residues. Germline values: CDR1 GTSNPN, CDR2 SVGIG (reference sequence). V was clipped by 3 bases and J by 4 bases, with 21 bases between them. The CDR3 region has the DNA TGTGCCTGGAGCCCGGACAGAACTAACACTATCTATGGCTACACCTTC. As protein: CAWSPDRTNTIYGYTF.

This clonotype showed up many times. CDR3 in amino acids: CAISEFAEETQYF. CDR3 in DNA: TGTGCCATCAGTGAGTTTGCCGAAGAGACCCAGTACTTC. The chain joins TRBV10-3 to TRBJ2-5; D remains ambiguous. Trimming removed 1 base at V and 3 bases at J, with 6 bases between. CDR1 is ENHRY and CDR2 is SYGVKD in the germline V gene. The CDR3 is 13 amino acids.

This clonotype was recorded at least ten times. The CDR3 nucleotides read TGTGCCACCGTCTCTGGGAGTTCCTACAATGAGCAGTTCTTC. It codes for CATVSGSSYNEQFF. The V call is TRBV12-3 or TRBV12-4, the J call TRBJ2-1; D possibly corresponds to TRBD2 (5 bases). The V end lost 10 bases, the J end lost 1 base, and 14 bases lay between the germline ends. The CDR3 is 14 residues long.

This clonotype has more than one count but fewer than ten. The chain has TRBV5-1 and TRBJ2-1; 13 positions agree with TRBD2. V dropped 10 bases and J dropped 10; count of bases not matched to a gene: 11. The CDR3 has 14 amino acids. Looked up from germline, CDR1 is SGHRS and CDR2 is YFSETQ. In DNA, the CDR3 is TGCGCCGGCCACCCTGGACTAGCGGGGGTCGAGCAGTTCTTC. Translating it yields CAGHPGLAGVEQFF. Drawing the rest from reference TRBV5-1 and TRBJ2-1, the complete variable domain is KAGVTQTPRYLIKTRGQQVTLSCSPISGHRSVSWYQQTPGQGLQFLFEYFSETQRNKGNFPGRFSGRQFSNSRSEMNVSTLELGDSALYLCAGHPGLAGVEQFFGPGTRLTVL.

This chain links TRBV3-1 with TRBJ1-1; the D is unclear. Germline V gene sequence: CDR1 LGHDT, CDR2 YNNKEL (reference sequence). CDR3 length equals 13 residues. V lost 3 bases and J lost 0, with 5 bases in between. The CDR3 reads CASSHDLNTEAFF. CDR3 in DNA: TGTGCCAGCAGCCACGACCTGAACACTGAAGCTTTCTTT.

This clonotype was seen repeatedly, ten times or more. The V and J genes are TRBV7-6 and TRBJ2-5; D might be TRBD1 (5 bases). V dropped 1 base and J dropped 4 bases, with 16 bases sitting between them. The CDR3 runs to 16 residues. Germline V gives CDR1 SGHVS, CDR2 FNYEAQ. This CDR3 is CASSLGGAVSRETQYF. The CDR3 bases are TGTGCCAGCAGCTTAGGTGGGGCGGTGTCACGAGAGACCCAGTACTTC.